These 4 T cell receptor beta chains share one sample of origin, sequenced in a study of OX40 agonist ivuxolimab in advanced cancers. Data came from immunoSEQ multiplex PCR; TCRdb stores just in-frame clones and leaves some out. The repertoire holds some 30,000 clones, with more than 70% as singletons. Source: CD4+ or CD8+ T cells sorted from blood, taken in a trial of the OX40 agonist ivuxolimab. The source of these receptors is an adult with an advanced solid tumor such as melanoma, head and neck, liver or kidney cancer.

The rearrangement uses TRBV19 and TRBJ1-5, with no clear D. This CDR3 has 13 amino acids. The germline CDR1 and CDR2 sequences are LNHDA and SQIVND (reference sequence). Trimming left V 3 bases short and J 1 base short, with 4 bases between. The CDR3 DNA reads as TGTGCCAGTAGTATGGGGAGCAATCAGCCCCAGCATTTT. Translating gives CASSMGSNQPQHF. The full variable domain, completed using reference TRBV19 and TRBJ1-5, is DGGITQSPKYLFRKEGQNVTLSCEQNLNHDAMYWYRQDPGQGLRLIYYSQIVNDFQKGDIAEGYSVSREKKESFPLTVTSAQKNPTAFYLCASSMGSNQPQHFGDGTRLSIL.

Here the CDR3 reads CASSLTSGIWEETQYF. In nucleotides, the CDR3 is TGTGCCAGCAGCCTCACGAGCGGGATTTGGGAAGAGACCCAGTACTTC. V and J are TRBV14 and TRBJ2-5, with 7 bases that match TRBD2. CDR1 is SGHDN and CDR2 is FVKESK in the germline V gene. V lost 4 bases and J lost 3; bases outside the gene matches: 11. The CDR3 covers 16 residues.

DNA of the CDR3: TGTGCCAGTAGTCCTCCCCCGGCCGACGGAAGCATTCAGTACTTC. Translation: CASSPPPADGSIQYF. The chain uses TRBV19 and TRBJ2-4; D gene unclear. V gave up 5 bases and J gave up 9 bases, with 20 bases separating them. The CDR3 is 15 residues long. CDR1 and CDR2 from the germline V gene are LNHDA and SQIVND (reference sequence). Based on the CDR3 plus reference TRBV19 and TRBJ2-4, the full variable domain is DGGITQSPKYLFRKEGQNVTLSCEQNLNHDAMYWYRQDPGQGLRLIYYSQIVNDFQKGDIAEGYSVSREKKESFPLTVTSAQKNPTAFYLCASSPPPADGSIQYFGAGTRLSVL.

In this sample, this clone turned up a few times. The genes are TRBV28 and TRBJ2-7; maybe TRBD2 (7 bases). V dropped 4 bases and J dropped 8 bases, with 24 bases sitting between them. The CDR3 consists of 16 residues. The germline V gene encodes CDR1 MDHEN and CDR2 SYDVKM. CDR3 amino acids: CASSSSQGTKKEKQYF. The CDR3 DNA reads TGTGCCAGCAGTTCCTCTCAGGGGACTAAAAAGGAGAAGCAGTACTTC.